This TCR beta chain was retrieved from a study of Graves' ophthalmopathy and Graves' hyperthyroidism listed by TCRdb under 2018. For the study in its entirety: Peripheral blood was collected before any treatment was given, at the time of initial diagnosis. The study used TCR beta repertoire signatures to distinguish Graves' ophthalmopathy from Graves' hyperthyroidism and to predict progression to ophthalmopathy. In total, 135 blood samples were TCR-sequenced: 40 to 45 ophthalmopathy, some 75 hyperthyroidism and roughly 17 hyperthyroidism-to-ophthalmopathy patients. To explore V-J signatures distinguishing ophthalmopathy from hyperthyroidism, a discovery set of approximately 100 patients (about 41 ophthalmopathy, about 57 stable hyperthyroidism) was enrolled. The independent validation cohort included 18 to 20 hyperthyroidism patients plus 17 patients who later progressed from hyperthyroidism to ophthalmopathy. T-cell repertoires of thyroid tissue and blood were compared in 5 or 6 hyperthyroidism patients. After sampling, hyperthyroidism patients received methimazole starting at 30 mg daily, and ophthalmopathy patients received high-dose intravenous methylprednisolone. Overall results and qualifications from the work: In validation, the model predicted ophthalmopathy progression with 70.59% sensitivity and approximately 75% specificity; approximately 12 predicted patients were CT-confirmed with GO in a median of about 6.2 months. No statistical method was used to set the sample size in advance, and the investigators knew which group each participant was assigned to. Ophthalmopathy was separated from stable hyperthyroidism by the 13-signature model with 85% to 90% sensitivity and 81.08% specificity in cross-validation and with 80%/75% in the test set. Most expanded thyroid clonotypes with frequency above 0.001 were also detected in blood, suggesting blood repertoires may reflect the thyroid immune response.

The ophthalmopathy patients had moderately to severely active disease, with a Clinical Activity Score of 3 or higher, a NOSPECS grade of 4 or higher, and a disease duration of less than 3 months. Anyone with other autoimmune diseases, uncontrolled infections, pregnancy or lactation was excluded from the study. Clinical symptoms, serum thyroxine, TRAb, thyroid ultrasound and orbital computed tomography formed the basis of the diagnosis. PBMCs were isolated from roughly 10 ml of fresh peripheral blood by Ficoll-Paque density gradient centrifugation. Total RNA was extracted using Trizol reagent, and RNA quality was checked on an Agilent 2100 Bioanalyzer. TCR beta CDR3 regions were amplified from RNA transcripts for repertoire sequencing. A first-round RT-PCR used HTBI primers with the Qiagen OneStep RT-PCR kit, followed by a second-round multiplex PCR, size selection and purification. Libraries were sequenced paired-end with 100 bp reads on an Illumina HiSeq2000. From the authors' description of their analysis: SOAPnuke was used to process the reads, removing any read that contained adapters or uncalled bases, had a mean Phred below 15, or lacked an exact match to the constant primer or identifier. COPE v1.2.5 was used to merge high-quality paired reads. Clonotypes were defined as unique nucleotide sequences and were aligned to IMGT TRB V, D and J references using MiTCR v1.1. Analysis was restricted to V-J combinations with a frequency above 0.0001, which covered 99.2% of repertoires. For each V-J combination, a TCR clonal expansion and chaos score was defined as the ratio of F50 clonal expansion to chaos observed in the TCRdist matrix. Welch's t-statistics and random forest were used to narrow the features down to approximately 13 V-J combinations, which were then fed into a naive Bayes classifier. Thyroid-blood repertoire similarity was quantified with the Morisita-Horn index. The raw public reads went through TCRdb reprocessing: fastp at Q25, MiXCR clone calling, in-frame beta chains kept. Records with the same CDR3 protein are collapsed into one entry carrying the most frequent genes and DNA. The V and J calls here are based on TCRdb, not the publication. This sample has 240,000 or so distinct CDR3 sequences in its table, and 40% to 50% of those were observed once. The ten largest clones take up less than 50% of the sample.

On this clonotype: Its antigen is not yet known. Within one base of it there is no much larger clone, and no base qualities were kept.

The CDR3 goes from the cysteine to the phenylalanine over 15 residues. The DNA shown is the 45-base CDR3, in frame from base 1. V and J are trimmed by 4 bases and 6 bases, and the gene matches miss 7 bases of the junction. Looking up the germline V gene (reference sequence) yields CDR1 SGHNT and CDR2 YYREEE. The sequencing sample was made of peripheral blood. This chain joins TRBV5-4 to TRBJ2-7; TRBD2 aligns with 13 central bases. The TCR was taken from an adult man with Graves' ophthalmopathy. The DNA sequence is TGTGCCAGCAGCCCTGGACTAGCGGGGGTCCTCGAGCAGTACTTC. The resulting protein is CASSPGLAGVLEQYF. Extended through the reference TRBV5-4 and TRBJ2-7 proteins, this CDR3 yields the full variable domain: ETGVTQSPTHLIKTRGQQVTLRCSSQSGHNTVSWYQQALGQGPQFIFQYYREEENGRGNFPPRFSGLQFPNYSSELNVNALELDDSALYLCASSPGLAGVLEQYFGPGTRLTVT.